This entry lists 7 T cell receptor beta chains sequenced from one sample in a study of shared clonotypes between healthy human individuals. The protocol was immunoSEQ multiplex PCR, while the TCRdb copy is restricted to in-frame clones and leaves out a portion. The sample contains some 2,500,000 clones, 85% to 95% of which appear only once. Sequences were obtained from naive CD4+ T cells from PBMCs. Subset meaning: CD45RA+ positively selected. All receptors derive from a man aged 18 to 35 in good health. Some clones in this sample may be carry-over from other donors' samples.

The chain carries TRBV7-2 and TRBJ2-2; 8 bases map to TRBD1. Germline V gene data show CDR1 as SGHTA and CDR2 as FQGNSA. V dropped 5 bases and J dropped 4; count of bases not matched to a gene: 3. This CDR3 spans 14 amino acids. CDR3 bases: TGTGCCAGCAGCATACAGGGGGGCACCGGGGAGCTGTTTTTT. It is translated as CASSIQGGTGELFF.

J is TRBJ1-5 and V is TRBV19; a weak D match, TRBD1 (5 bases). Trimming left V 4 bases short and J 5 bases short, with 18 bases between. Germline V gene lookup returns CDR1 LNHDA and CDR2 SQIVND (reference sequence). This CDR3 has 16 amino acids. DNA for the CDR3: TGTGCCAGTAGTAAGCTGCGACAGCGGGCCCATCAGCCCCAGCATTTT. Protein: CASSKLRQRAHQPQHF.

V and J are TRBV7-3 and TRBJ2-7, with TRBD1 identical over 8 bases. The V gene end was trimmed by 4 bases and the J gene end by 3 bases; junction bases not matched to a gene: 8. In germline, CDR1 is SGHTA, CDR2 FQGTGA. The CDR3 extends over 15 amino acids. The CDR3 DNA reads TGTGCCAGCAGCTCTTACTCGGGACAGGACTACGAGCAGTACTTC. It specifies CASSSYSGQDYEQYF.

The chain couples TRBV14 to TRBJ2-7; perhaps D is TRBD1 or TRBD2 (5 bases each). V was pared by 4 bases and J by 0 bases, with 13 bases between. The germline V gene has CDR1 SGHDN and CDR2 FVKESK. The CDR3 is 15 amino acids. The CDR3 reads CASSPRDRPSYEQYF. DNA for the CDR3: TGTGCCAGCAGCCCCCGGGACCGCCCCTCCTACGAGCAGTACTTC.

This chain uses TRBV2 with TRBJ1-6; tentatively, D is TRBD1 (6 bases). Trimming shortened V by 6 bases and J by 9 bases, and 12 bases separated the two germline ends. CDR1 is SNHLY, CDR2 FYNNEI, per germline. The CDR3 consists of 13 residues. The CDR3 loop reads CASRNGDISPLHF. As DNA, the CDR3 is TGTGCCAGCAGGAATGGGGACATTTCACCCCTCCACTTT.

V and J are TRBV19 and TRBJ1-2; D may be TRBD1 (6 bases). Germline V gene data show CDR1 as LNHDA and CDR2 as SQIVND (reference sequence). The ends were cut back, 3 bases at V and 7 bases at J, with 21 bases in the middle. The CDR3 length is 16 residues. CDR3 in amino acids: CASSITRGPHRFGYTF. CDR3 coding DNA: TGTGCCAGTAGTATCACCCGGGGGCCACATAGGTTTGGCTACACCTTC.

This clone was detected only a few times. The rearrangement joins TRBV29-1 to TRBJ2-2; 7 bases are a match to TRBD2. Losses at the gene ends were 4 bases for V and 5 bases for J; bases not matched to a gene: 10. The CDR3 totals 15 residues. The germline gives CDR1 SQVTM, CDR2 ANQGSEA. CDR3 DNA: TGCAGCGTTGTACTGGGCGGGAGCGGAACCGGGGAGCTGTTTTTT. As protein: CSVVLGGSGTGELFF.